The TCR beta chain described here comes from a study of shared clonotypes between healthy human individuals (TCRdb year 2020). Describing the broader study: Three men and two women, aged 18 to 49 years, made up the cohort. Different laboratories and diverse techniques were used to prepare libraries and sequence TCR repertoires, to increase sequencing depth and limit assay-specific biases. Blood TCR repertoires of roughly 5 healthy adults were deeply sequenced to estimate repertoire size and the extent of clonotype sharing between individuals. Each donor's leukapheresis produced roughly between roughly 0.85 and 9.5 billion PBMCs. For each donor, CD4 naive and CD4 memory were each given three plates, CD8 naive was given two plates, and CD8 memory was given one plate.

Using the deep immunoSEQ assay, TCR CDR3 regions were amplified from genomic DNA by multiplex PCR. Extracted genomic DNA from each cell subset was distributed evenly across all wells of several immunoSEQ 96-well plates, and each plate was treated as a replicate. Each replicate PCR for sorted subsets received 150 to 250 ng genomic DNA, equal to around 32,000 T cell genomes. Purified libraries were quantified with a Qubit 3.0 fluorometer, sized on a Bioanalyzer 2100, and re-quantified with the KAPA Library Quantification kit. Every immunoSEQ 96-well plate was sequenced on a separate single-read 150-cycle Illumina NextSeq 550 flow cell. The study's processing was this. Because only junctional sequences without quality scores were contained in the immunoSEQ output, filtering matching that applied to full-length reads could not be performed. To assign V/J genes and CDR3, sequences were annotated against IMGT germline references using PyIR, a Python wrapper for IgBLAST v1.9. Reads were removed for weak V/J assignments (E-value above 1e-6), missing CDR3, stop codons, out-of-frame junctions, or ambiguous translated residues. V3J clonotypes were defined as sequences sharing the same inferred V gene, J gene, and CDR3 amino acid sequence. To compute the percentage overlap between repertoires, the number of shared unique clonotypes was divided by the size of the smaller repertoire. RTK rarefaction, the Chao1 estimator, and Recon v2.1 estimates of unobserved clonotypes were used to assess repertoire richness. OLGA was used to compute generation probabilities for all TCRbeta clonotypes that the gDNA method yielded from several donors. The source is immuneACCESS, and TCRdb retained only in-frame sequences with V and J called. Part of the clones is not carried over; for the studies checked, unresolved V genes explain less than half of this, and the remainder is unexplained. V, J and clone size are those of that table, while D and trimming were read from the DNA. The sample table lists around 750,000 clones, over 65% of them with a count of one. The ten largest clones add up to over 1.5% of the sample.

Donors were healthy HIV-negative adults with no recently reported acute infections or vaccinations. Every donor was a Caucasian adult living in Nashville, Tennessee, USA. CD4+ T cells were enriched through magnetic negative selection, after which naive cells were positively selected on CD45RA and the remaining negative fraction served as the memory subset. Blood was collected by leukapheresis, and PBMCs were isolated by Ficoll-Histopaque density gradient centrifugation and then cryopreserved in liquid nitrogen vapor phase. Analytical flow cytometry was used to check the purity and quantity of every magnetically sorted T cell population. Genomic DNA was isolated from every sorted fraction and measured by UV absorbance on a Nanodrop 2000c. Unmatched junction bases come to 4, with V trimmed by 0 bases and J by 4 bases. CDR1 SGHRS and CDR2 YFSETQ were looked up in the germline V gene. The CDR3 holds 15 amino acids from the cysteine to the phenylalanine. The CDR3 DNA has 45 bases and is translated from base 1.

The paper as a whole reports these results and caveats: Sharing across four donors was observed for around 4.8% of naive CD4, 3.5% of naive CD8, 2.3% of memory CD4, and roughly 0.4% of memory CD8 clonotypes. Estimated clonotype richness was generally larger for naive than for memory subsets. Sampling was limited to blood, and TCR repertoires in tissue likely differ from TCR repertoires in blood. Based on pairwise subsampling, the degree of clonotype sharing among donors was expected to be affected by sequencing depth. Compared with non-shared clonotypes, the clonotypes found in all four sorted-subset donors had higher generation probabilities. Rarefaction of sorted-subset datasets indicated incomplete sequencing despite the large sequencing depth. Because the study included only a small number of donors, the genetic and exposure-history diversity represented was limited.

Points on this clone: Which antigen it targets is not known. The record has no base qualities; no much larger clone is one base away.

Recombination joined TRBV5-1 with TRBJ2-5; TRBD1 fits 9 bases in the junction. Sequences were obtained from memory CD4+ T cells sorted from blood. This specimen's cell subset or site label, interpreted: CD45RA-negative fraction. The receptor's source is a woman aged 30 to 39 in good health. Here the CDR3 is given as CASSLGDRDLETQYF. The sequence in DNA is TGCGCCAGCAGCTTGGGGGACAGGGATTTAGAGACCCAGTACTTC.